This TCR beta chain was sequenced for a study of CD8 T cells in Susac syndrome. The length of the CDR3 is 15 residues. The V gene end was trimmed by 4 bases and the J gene end by 2 bases; junction bases not matched to a gene: 3. Per the germline V gene, CDR1 is LGHNA and CDR2 is YNFKEQ. Reverse transcription of 0.5 to 1 ug RNA was performed with random hexamers. Each CDR3 protein gets one entry after TCRdb re-called the immunoSEQ multiplex PCR reads with MiXCR. The sample lists some 190,000 distinct CDR3 sequences, 85% to 95% occurring once. This TCR was sampled from a human donor in good health. The sequencing sample was made of CD4+ T cells from PBMCs. V usage is TRBV4-2 and J usage is TRBJ2-2, with TRBD2 identical over 8 bases. CDR3 sequence reads: CASSPSGGNTGELFF. The CDR3 nucleotides read TGTGCCAGCAGCCCGAGCGGGGGTAACACCGGGGAGCTGTTTTTT.